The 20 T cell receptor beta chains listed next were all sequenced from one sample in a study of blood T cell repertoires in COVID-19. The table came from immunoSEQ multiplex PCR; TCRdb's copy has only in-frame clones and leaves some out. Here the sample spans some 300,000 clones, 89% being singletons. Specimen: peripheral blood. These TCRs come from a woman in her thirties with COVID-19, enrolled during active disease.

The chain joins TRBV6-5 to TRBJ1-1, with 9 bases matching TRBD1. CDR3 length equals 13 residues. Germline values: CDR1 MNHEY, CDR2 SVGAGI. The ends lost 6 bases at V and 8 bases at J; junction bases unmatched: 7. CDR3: CASRPGQGGEAFF. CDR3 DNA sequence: TGTGCCAGCAGGCCGGGACAGGGCGGCGAAGCTTTCTTT.

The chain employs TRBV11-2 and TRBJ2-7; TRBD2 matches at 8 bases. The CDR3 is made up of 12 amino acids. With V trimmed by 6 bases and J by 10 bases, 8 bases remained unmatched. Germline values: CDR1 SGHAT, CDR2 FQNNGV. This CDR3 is CASRLAGRIQYF. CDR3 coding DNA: TGTGCCAGCAGGCTAGCGGGCCGGATACAGTACTTC.

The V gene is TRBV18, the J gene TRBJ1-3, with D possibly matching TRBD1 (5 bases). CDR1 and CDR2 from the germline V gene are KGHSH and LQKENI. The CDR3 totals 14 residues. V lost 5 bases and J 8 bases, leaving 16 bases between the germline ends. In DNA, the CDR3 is TGTGCCAGCTCATACACCGGGGGAGAAGACACCATATATTTT. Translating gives CASSYTGGEDTIYF.

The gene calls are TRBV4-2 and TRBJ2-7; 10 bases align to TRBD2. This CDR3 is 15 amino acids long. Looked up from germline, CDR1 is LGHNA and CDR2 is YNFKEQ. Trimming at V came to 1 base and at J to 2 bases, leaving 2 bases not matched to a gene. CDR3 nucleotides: TGTGCCAGCAGCCAAGCACTAGCGGGGACCTACGAGCAGTACTTC. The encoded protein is CASSQALAGTYEQYF.

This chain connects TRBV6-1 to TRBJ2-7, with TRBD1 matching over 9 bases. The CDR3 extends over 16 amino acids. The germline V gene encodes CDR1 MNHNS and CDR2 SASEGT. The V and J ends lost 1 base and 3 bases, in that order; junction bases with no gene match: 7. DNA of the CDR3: TGTGCCAGCAGTGAAGGACTTGGACAGGGGTTCTACGAGCAGTACTTC. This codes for CASSEGLGQGFYEQYF.

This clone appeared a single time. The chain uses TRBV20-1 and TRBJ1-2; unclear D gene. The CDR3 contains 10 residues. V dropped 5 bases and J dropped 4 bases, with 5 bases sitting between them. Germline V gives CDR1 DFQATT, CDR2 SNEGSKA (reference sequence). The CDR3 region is CSARSYGYTF. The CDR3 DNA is TGCAGTGCTCGGTCCTATGGCTACACCTTC.

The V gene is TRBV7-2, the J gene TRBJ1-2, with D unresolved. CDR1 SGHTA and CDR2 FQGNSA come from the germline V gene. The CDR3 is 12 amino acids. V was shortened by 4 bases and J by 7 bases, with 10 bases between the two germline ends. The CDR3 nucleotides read TGTGCCAGCAGCTCCGGGGAAGGTGGCTACACCTTC. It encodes CASSSGEGGYTF. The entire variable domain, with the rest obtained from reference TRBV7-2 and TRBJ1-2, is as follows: GAGVSQSPSNKVTEKGKDVELRCDPISGHTALYWYRQSLGQGLEFLIYFQGNSAPDKSGLPSDRFSAERTGGSVSTLTIQRTQQEDSAVYLCASSSGEGGYTFGSGTRLTVV.

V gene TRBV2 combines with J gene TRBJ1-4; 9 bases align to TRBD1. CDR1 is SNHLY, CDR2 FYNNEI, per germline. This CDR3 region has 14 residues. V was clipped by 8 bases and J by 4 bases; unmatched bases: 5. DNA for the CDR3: TGTGCCAGCGGGGAGACAGGGGGTAATGAAAAACTGTTTTTT. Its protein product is CASGETGGNEKLFF.

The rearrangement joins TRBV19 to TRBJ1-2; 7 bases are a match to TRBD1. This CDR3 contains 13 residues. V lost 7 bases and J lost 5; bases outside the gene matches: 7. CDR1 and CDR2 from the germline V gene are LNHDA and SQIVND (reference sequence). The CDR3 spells CASKTGVGYGYTF. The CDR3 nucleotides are TGTGCCAGTAAAACAGGGGTAGGATATGGCTACACCTTC.

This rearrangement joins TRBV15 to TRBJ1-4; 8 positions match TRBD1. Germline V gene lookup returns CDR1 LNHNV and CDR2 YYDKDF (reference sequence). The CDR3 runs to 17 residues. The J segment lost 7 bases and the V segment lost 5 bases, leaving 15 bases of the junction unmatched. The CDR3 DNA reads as TGTGCCACCAGCGCGGGCCAGGGGGCTAGCTTCGGTGAAAAACTGTTTTTT. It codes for CATSAGQGASFGEKLFF. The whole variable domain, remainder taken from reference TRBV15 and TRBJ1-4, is DAMVIQNPRYQVTQFGKPVTLSCSQTLNHNVMYWYQQKSSQAPKLLFHYYDKDFNNEADTPDNFQSRRPNTSFCFLDIRSPGLGDTAMYLCATSAGQGASFGEKLFFGSGTQLSVL.

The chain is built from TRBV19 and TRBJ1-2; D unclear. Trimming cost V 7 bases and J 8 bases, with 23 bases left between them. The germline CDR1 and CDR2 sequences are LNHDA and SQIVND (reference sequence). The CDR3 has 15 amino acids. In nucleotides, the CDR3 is TGTGCCAGTACCGTTATAACGGGGAGATCGGGAGGCTACACCTTC. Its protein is CASTVITGRSGGYTF.

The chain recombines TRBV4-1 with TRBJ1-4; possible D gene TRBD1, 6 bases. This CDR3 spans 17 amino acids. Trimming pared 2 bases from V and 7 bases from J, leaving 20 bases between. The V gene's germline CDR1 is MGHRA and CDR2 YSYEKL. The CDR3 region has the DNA TGCGCCAGCAGCCAACATTCTATCGGACAGAAAACTGAAAAACTGTTTTTT. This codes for CASSQHSIGQKTEKLFF.

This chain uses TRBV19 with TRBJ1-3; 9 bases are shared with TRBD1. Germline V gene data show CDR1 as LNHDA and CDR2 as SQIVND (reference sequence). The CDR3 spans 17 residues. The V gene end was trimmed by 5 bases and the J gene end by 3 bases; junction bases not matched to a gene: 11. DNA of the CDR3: TGTGCCAGTAGTGTCACACCAGGGACAGGGAGTGGAAACACCATATATTTT. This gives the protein CASSVTPGTGSGNTIYF.

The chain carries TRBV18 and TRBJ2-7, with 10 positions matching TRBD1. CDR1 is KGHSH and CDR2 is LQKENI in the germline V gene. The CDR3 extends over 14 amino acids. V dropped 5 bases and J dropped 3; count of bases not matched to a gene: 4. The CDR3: CASSAGTGVYEQYV. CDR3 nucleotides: TGTGCCAGCTCAGCCGGGACAGGGGTCTACGAGCAGTACGTC.

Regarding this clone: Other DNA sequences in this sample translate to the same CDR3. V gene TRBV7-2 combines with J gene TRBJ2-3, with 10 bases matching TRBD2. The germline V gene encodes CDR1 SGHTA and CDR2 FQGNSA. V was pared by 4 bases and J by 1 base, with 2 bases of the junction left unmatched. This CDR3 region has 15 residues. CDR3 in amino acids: CASSSLAGGTDTQYF. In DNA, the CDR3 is TGTGCCAGCAGCTCTCTAGCGGGGGGCACAGATACGCAGTATTTT. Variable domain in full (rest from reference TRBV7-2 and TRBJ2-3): GAGVSQSPSNKVTEKGKDVELRCDPISGHTALYWYRQSLGQGLEFLIYFQGNSAPDKSGLPSDRFSAERTGGSVSTLTIQRTQQEDSAVYLCASSSLAGGTDTQYFGPGTRLTVL.

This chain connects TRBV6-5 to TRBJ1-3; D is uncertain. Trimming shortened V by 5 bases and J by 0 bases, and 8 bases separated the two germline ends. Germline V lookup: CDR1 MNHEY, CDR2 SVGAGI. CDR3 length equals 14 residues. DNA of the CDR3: TGTGCCAGCAGTAGAACGGTCTCTGGAAACACCATATATTTT. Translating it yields CASSRTVSGNTIYF.

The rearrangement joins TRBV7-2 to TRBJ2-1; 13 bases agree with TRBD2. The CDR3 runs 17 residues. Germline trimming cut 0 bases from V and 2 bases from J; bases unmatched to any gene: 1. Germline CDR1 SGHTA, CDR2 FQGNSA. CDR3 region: CASSLATSGGTYNEQFF. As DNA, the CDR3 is TGTGCCAGCAGCTTAGCGACTAGCGGGGGGACCTACAATGAGCAGTTCTTC.

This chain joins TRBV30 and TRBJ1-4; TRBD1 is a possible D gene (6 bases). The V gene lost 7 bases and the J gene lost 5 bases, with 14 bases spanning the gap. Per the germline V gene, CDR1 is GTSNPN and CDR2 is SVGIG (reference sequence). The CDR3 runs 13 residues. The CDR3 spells CAFGGQENEKLFF. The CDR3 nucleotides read TGTGCCTTCGGGGGGCAGGAGAATGAAAAACTGTTTTTT.

The CDR3: CASSLKGSYEQYV. In DNA, the CDR3 is TGTGCCAGCAGCTTGAAGGGGTCCTACGAGCAGTACGTC. V gene TRBV5-4 combines with J gene TRBJ2-7; possible D gene TRBD1, 5 bases. The V and J ends lost 1 base and 1 base respectively, with 6 bases between them. Germline V gene lookup returns CDR1 SGHNT and CDR2 YYREEE (reference sequence). The CDR3 extends over 13 amino acids.

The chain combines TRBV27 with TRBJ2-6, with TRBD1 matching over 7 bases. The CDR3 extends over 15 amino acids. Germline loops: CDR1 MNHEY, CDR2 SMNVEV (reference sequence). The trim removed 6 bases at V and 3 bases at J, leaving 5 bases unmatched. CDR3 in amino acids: CASRRQGDGANVLTF. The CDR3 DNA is TGTGCCAGCAGAAGACAGGGAGATGGGGCCAACGTCCTGACTTTC.